This T cell receptor (beta chain) was obtained from a study of cytomegalovirus exposure and HLA in healthy donors. Amplification used 60 Vbeta primers and 13 Jbeta primers. Assay used: immunoSEQ multiplex PCR; TCRdb lists only in-frame clones, some missing. Among about 95,000 clones listed, 77% were seen once. Findings and limits, study-wide: In vitro checks showed that three CMV-associated chains really do target CMV antigens. Associated with cytomegalovirus, according to the listing, were 150 to 200 TCR beta chains.

CDR3 length: 15 residues. V lost 0 bases, J lost 6 bases, and 3 bases stayed unmatched. Germline V gene lookup returns CDR1 SGHRS and CDR2 YFSETQ. Concerning this clone: What it recognizes is unknown.

Source material: PBMCs. The J gene is TRBJ2-7, the V gene TRBV5-1, with 13 bases fitting TRBD2. The clonotype was recovered from a woman aged 40-49 years in good health and CMV-seronegative. CDR3 loop: CASSLAGTSGVEQYF. DNA of the CDR3: TGCGCCAGCAGCTTGGCCGGGACTAGCGGGGTCGAGCAGTACTTC. The whole variable domain, filled in from reference TRBV5-1 and TRBJ2-7, reads KAGVTQTPRYLIKTRGQQVTLSCSPISGHRSVSWYQQTPGQGLQFLFEYFSETQRNKGNFPGRFSGRQFSNSRSEMNVSTLELGDSALYLCASSLAGTSGVEQYFGPGTRLTVT.